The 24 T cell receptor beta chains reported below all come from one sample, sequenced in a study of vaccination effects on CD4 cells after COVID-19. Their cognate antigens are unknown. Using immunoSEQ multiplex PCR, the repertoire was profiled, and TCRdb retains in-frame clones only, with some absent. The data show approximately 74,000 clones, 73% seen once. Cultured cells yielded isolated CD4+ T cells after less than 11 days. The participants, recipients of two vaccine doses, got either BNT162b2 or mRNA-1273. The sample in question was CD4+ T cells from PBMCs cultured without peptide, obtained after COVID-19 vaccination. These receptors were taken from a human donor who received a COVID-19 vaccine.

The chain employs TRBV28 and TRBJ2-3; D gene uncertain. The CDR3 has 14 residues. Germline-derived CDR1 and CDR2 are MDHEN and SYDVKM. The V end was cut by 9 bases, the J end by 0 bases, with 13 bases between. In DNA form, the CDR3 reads TGTGCCAGTAGAGGAGCACTTAGCACAGATACGCAGTATTTT. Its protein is CASRGALSTDTQYF.

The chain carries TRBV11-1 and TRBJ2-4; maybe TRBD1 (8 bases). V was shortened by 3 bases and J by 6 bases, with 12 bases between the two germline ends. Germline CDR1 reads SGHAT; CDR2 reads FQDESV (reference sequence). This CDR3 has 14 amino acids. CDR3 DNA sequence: TGTGCCAGCAGCTTGGACAGGGAGGGAAACATTCAGTACTTC. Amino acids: CASSLDREGNIQYF. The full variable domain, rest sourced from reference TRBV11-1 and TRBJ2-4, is EAEVAQSPRYKITEKSQAVAFWCDPISGHATLYWYRQILGQGPELLVQFQDESVVDDSQLPKDRFSAERLKGVDSTLKIQPAELGDSAMYLCASSLDREGNIQYFGAGTRLSVL.

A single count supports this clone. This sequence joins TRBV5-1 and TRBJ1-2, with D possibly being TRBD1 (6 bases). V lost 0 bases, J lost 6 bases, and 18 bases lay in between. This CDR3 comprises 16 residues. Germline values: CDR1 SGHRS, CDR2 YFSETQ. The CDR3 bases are TGCGCCAGCAGCTTGGCCTACGGGGGCGACGCAAATGGCTACACCTTC. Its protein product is CASSLAYGGDANGYTF. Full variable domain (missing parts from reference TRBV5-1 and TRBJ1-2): KAGVTQTPRYLIKTRGQQVTLSCSPISGHRSVSWYQQTPGQGLQFLFEYFSETQRNKGNFPGRFSGRQFSNSRSEMNVSTLELGDSALYLCASSLAYGGDANGYTFGSGTRLTVV.

The CDR3 sequence: CASRIPGTGDTGELFF. The DNA for the CDR3 is TGTGCCAGTAGGATACCCGGGACAGGGGACACCGGGGAGCTGTTTTTT. V is TRBV19 and J is TRBJ2-2, with TRBD1 matching 10 bases. Trimming removed 6 bases from V and 3 bases from J; junction bases left unmatched: 7. This CDR3 spans 16 amino acids. Germline CDR1 LNHDA, CDR2 SQIVND (reference sequence).

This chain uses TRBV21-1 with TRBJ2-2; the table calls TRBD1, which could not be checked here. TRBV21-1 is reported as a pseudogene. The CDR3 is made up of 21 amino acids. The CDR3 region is CASSKALSPRTGDECTGELFF. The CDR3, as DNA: TGTGCCAGCAGCAAAGCCCTCTCCCCTCGGACAGGGGATGAGTGTACCGGGGAGCTGTTTTTT.

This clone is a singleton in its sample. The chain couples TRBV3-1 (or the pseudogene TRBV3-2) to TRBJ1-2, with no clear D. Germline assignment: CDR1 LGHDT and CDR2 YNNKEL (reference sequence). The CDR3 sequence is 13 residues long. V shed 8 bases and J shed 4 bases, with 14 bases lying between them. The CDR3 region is CASSLGLTYGYTF. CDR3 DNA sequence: TGTGCCAGCTCTCTCGGCCTTACCTATGGCTACACCTTC.

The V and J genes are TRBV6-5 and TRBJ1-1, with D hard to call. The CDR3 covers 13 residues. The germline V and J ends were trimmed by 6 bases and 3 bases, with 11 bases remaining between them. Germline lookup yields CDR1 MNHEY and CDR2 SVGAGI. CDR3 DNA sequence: TGTGCCAGCAGAAAACGTCTGGACACTGAAGCTTTCTTT. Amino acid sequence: CASRKRLDTEAFF.

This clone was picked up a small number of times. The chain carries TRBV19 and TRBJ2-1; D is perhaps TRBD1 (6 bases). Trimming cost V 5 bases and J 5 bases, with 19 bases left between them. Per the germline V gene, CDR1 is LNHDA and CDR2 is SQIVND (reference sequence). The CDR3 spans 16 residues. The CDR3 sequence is CASSPPYRDRNNEQFF. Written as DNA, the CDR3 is TGTGCCAGTAGTCCCCCGTACAGGGATCGTAACAATGAGCAGTTCTTC.

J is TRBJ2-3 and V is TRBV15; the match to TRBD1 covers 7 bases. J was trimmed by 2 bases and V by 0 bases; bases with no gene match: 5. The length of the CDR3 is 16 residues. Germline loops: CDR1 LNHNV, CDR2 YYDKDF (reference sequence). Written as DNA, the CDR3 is TGTGCCACCAGCAGAGATGCGGACAGGTTCACAGATACGCAGTATTTT. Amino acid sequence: CATSRDADRFTDTQYF.

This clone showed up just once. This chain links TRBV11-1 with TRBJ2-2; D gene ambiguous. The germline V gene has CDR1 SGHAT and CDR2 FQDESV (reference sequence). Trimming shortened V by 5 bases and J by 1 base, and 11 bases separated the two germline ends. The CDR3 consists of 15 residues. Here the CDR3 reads CASSGRPGNTGELFF. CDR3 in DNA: TGTGCCAGCAGCGGCCGTCCAGGGAACACCGGGGAGCTGTTTTTT.

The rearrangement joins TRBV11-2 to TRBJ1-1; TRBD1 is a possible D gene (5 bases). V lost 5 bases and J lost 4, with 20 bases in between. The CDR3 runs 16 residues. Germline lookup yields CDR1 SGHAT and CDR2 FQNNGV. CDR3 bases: TGTGCCAGCAGCACTAGAGTGGGGCGGGGCGGCACTGAAGCTTTCTTT. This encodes CASSTRVGRGGTEAFF.

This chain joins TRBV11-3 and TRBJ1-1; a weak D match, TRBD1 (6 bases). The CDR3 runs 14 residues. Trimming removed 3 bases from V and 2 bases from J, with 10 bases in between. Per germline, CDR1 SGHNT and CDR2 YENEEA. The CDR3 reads CASSFGTQNTEAFF. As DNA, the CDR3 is TGTGCCAGCAGCTTCGGGACACAAAACACTGAAGCTTTCTTT.

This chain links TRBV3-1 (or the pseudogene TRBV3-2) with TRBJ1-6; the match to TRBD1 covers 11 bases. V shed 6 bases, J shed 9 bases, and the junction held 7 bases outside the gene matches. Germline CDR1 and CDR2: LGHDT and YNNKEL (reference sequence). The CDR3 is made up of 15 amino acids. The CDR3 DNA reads TGTGCCAGCAGTCGTCCCGGGACAGGGGGTTCACCCCTCCACTTT. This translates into CASSRPGTGGSPLHF.

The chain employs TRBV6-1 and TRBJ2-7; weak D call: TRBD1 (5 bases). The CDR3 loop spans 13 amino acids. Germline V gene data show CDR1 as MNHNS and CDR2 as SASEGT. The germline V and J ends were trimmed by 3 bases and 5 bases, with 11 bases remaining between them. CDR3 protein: CASSEGRVHEQYV. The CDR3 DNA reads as TGTGCCAGCAGTGAGGGCAGGGTCCACGAGCAGTACGTC.

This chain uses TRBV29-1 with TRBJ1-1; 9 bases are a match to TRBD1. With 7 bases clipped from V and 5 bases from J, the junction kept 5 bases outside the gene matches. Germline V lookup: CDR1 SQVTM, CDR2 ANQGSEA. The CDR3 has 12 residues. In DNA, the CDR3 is TGCAGCGGGAGACAGGGGGGAACTGAAGCTTTCTTT. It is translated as CSGRQGGTEAFF. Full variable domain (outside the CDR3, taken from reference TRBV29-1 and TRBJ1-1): SAVISQKPSRDICQRGTSLTIQCQVDSQVTMMFWYRQQPGQSLTLIATANQGSEATYESGFVIDKFPISRPNLTFSTLTVSNMSPEDSSIYLCSGRQGGTEAFFGQGTRLTVV.

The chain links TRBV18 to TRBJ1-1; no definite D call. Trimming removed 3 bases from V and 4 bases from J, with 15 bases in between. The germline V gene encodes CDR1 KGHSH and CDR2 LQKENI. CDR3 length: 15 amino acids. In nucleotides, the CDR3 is TGTGCCAGCTCACCCGAGACTGGATGGAGCACTGAAGCTTTCTTT. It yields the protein CASSPETGWSTEAFF.

CDR3 loop: CASSLGQGAGELFF. Written as DNA, the CDR3 is TGTGCCAGCAGCTTAGGACAGGGCGCCGGGGAGCTGTTTTTT. The chain combines TRBV5-5 with TRBJ2-2; 8 bases map to TRBD1. The germline V gene has CDR1 SGHKS and CDR2 YYEKEE (reference sequence). The CDR3 covers 14 residues. J gave up 6 bases and V 2 bases, and 3 bases lay outside the gene matches. Combining the CDR3 with reference TRBV5-5 and TRBJ2-2 gives the whole variable domain DAGVTQSPTHLIKTRGQQVTLRCSPISGHKSVSWYQQVLGQGPQFIFQYYEKEERGRGNFPDRFSARQFPNYSSELNVNALLLGDSALYLCASSLGQGAGELFFGEGSRLTVL.

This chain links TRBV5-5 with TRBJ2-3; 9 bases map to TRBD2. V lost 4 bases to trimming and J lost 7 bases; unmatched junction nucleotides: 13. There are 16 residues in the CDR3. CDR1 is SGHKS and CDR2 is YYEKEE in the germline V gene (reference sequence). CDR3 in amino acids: CASSTPRGGALYTQYF. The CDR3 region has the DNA TGTGCCAGCAGCACCCCACGCGGGGGGGCCCTATATACGCAGTATTTT.

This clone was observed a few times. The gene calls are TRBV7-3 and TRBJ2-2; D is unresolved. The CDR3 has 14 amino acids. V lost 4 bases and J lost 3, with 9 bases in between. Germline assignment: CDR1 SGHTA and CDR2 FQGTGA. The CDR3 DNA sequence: TGTGCCAGCAGCTCCACAGTGTACACCGGGGAGCTGTTTTTT. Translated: CASSSTVYTGELFF.

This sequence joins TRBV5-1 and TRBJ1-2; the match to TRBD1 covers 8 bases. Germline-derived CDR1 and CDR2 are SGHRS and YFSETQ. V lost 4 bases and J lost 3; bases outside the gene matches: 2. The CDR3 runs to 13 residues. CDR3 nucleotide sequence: TGCGCCAGCAGCCCGGGACAGGACTATGGCTACACCTTC. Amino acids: CASSPGQDYGYTF. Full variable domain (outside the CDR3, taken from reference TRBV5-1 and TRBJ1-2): KAGVTQTPRYLIKTRGQQVTLSCSPISGHRSVSWYQQTPGQGLQFLFEYFSETQRNKGNFPGRFSGRQFSNSRSEMNVSTLELGDSALYLCASSPGQDYGYTFGSGTRLTVV.

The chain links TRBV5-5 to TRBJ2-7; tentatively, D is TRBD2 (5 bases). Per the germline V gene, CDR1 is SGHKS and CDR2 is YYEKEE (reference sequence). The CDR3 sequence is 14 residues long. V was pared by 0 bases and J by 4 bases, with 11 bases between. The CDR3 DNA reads TGTGCCAGCAGCTTGGGACTGGGAGATTACGAGCAGTACGTC. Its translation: CASSLGLGDYEQYV.

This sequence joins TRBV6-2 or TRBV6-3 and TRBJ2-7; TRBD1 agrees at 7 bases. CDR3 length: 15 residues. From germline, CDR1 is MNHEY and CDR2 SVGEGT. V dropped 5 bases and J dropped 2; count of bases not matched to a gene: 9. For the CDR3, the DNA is TGTGCCAGCAGTCGTGACAGGGTCGGTCCCTACGAGCAGTACGTC. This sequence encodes CASSRDRVGPYEQYV.

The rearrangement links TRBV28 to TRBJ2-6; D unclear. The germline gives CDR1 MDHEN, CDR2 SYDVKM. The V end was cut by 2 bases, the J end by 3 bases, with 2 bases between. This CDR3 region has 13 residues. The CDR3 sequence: CASSLGGANVLTF. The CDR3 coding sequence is TGTGCCAGCAGTTTAGGTGGGGCCAACGTCCTGACTTTC.

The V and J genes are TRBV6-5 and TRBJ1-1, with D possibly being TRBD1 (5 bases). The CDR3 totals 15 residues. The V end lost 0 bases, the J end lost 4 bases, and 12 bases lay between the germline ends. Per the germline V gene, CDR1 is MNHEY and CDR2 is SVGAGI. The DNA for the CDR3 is TGTGCCAGCAGTTACTCATGGGGGATGGGCACTGAAGCTTTCTTT. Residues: CASSYSWGMGTEAFF.